This passage covers 5 T cell receptor beta chains from one sample sequenced in a study of T cells in Graves' hyperthyroidism and ophthalmopathy. It was RNA transcripts that yielded the amplified TCR beta CDR3 regions. The HTBI primer set served for first-round RT-PCR of the TCR CDR3. TCRdb itself ran the multiplex PCR reads through MiXCR, one entry per CDR3 protein. Found here are fewer than 350,000 distinct CDR3 sequences, approximately 19% of them singletons; the top ten hold under 40%. What was sequenced was blood. The receptor source for this set is a man aged 45-60 years with Graves' ophthalmopathy.

This chain connects TRBV4-2 to TRBJ1-1; D is unresolved. The CDR3 loop spans 14 amino acids. Germline V gene data show CDR1 as LGHNA and CDR2 as YNFKEQ. Between the trimmed V and J ends, which lost 5 bases and 1 base, there was a span of 11 bases. DNA for the CDR3: TGTGCCAGCAGCAATCCGCCCTGGAACACTGAAGCTTTCTTT. Amino acid sequence: CASSNPPWNTEAFF.

The chain links TRBV9 to TRBJ2-1, with 10 bases that match TRBD2. This CDR3 has 20 amino acids. After removal of 3 bases from V and 4 bases from J, the junction contained 19 bases not matched to a gene. Germline V lookup: CDR1 SGDLS, CDR2 YYNGEE. The CDR3 is CASSAKGVAGGGRVYNEQFF. Written as DNA, the CDR3 is TGTGCCAGCAGCGCAAAGGGAGTAGCGGGAGGAGGGCGGGTATACAATGAGCAGTTCTTC.

This clonotype was counted many times. This chain uses TRBV27 with TRBJ2-1; 7 nucleotides agree with TRBD2. Trimming took 4 bases from V and 9 from J; bases not matched to a gene: 21. Looked up from germline, CDR1 is MNHEY and CDR2 is SMNVEV (reference sequence). CDR3 length: 18 residues. This CDR3 is CASSSRLASNPLRFEQFF. CDR3 DNA sequence: TGTGCCAGCAGTTCGCGACTAGCTTCTAATCCCTTGCGTTTTGAGCAGTTCTTC.

There are many counts of this clonotype. V and J are TRBV24-1 and TRBJ1-5, with D possibly TRBD1 on 6 matching bases. Germline-derived CDR1 and CDR2 are KGHDR and SFDVKD. This CDR3 is built from 15 residues. Trimming cost V 2 bases and J 10 bases, with 17 bases left between them. CDR3 loop: CATSDSRGGRQPQHF. In DNA form, the CDR3 reads TGTGCCACCAGTGATTCGCGAGGGGGTAGGCAACCCCAGCATTTT.

Remarks on this clonotype: A read error is possible here, since a much larger clone lies one base away. This chain connects TRBV5-1 to TRBJ2-7; no clear D gene. The CDR3 runs to 14 residues. V lost 0 bases, J lost 3 bases, and 10 bases lay in between. The germline V gene has CDR1 SGHRS and CDR2 YFSETQ. Written as DNA, the CDR3 is TGCGCCAGCAGCTTGGTAGGCAGTGGCTACGAGCAGTACTTC. It is translated as CASSLVGSGYEQYF. The entire variable domain, with the rest obtained from reference TRBV5-1 and TRBJ2-7, is as follows: KAGVTQTPRYLIKTRGQQVTLSCSPISGHRSVSWYQQTPGQGLQFLFEYFSETQRNKGNFPGRFSGRQFSNSRSEMNVSTLELGDSALYLCASSLVGSGYEQYFGPGTRLTVT.